Listed below are T cell receptor beta chains from one sample, sequenced in a study of Ad26.COV2.S vaccination and SARS-CoV-2 variants. Produced via immunoSEQ multiplex PCR; TCRdb's table is partial and in-frame only. The sample holds around 270,000 clones, around 88% seen once. The sequences come from peripheral blood, collected in a trial of Ad26.COV2.S vaccine versus placebo. The receptor source for this set is a person aged 18 to 65 who received the Ad26.COV2.S COVID-19 vaccine or a placebo. Both conserved end residues are part of each CDR3. Each record gives: D gene, clone size, V gene, J gene, CDR3 DNA, CDR3 protein. The D gene is left open where the match is weak. Clone size is given for some rows only: seen once, a few or many times, or a class if the clone is expanded.

>TRBD1|-|TRBV6-5|TRBJ2-7
TGTGCCAGCAGTCGAACAGGGGGCGAGCAGTACTTC
CASSRTGGEQYF
>TRBD1|once|TRBV5-4|TRBJ1-1
TGTGCCAGCAGCTTAAGACAGGGAGGGTATGAAGCTTTCTTT
CASSLRQGGYEAFF
>TRBD1|-|TRBV6-4|TRBJ1-5
TGTGCCAGCAGAGGTGGTTCAGGGGGCAGGGGCAATCAGCCCCAGCATTTT
CASRGGSGGRGNQPQHF
>-|-|TRBV6-5|TRBJ2-4
TGTGCCAGCAGTTACTCGAGTCGGGAAAGAAGCATTCAGTACTTC
CASSYSSRERSIQYF
>TRBD1|medium-sized|TRBV14|TRBJ1-2
TGTGCCAGCAGCCAAGTTTCCGGACAGGGGTCCTATGGCTACACCTTC
CASSQVSGQGSYGYTF
>TRBD1|-|TRBV25-1|TRBJ2-5
TGTGCCAGCAGTCATCGGACAGGCCGGGAGACCCAGTACTTC
CASSHRTGRETQYF
>TRBD1|few|TRBV5-1|TRBJ1-3
TGCGCCAGCAGCCCCGGACAGGGAGGGAACACCATATATTTT
CASSPGQGGNTIYF
>-|-|TRBV7-9|TRBJ2-7
TGTGCCAGCAGCACAGGACAAGGCGATCAGTACTTC
CASSTGQGDQYF
>TRBD2|once|TRBV24-1|TRBJ2-3
TGTGCCACCAGTGTCGGTGGGACTAGACAGTATTTT
CATSVGGTRQYF
>-|-|TRBV5-6|TRBJ1-2
TGTGCCAGCAGCACCCGGGCAGCCTTTGGCTATGGCTACACCTTC
CASSTRAAFGYGYTF
>TRBD1|-|TRBV14|TRBJ2-5
TGTGCCAGCAGCCAACGCAGGGGGCATCGAGAGACCCAGTACTTC
CASSQRRGHRETQYF
>TRBD2|-|TRBV3-1/TRBV3-2|TRBJ2-2
TGTGCCAGCAGCCAAGAAAGCGGGAGGGCCTCCACCGGGGAGCTGTTTTTT
CASSQESGRASTGELFF
>-|-|TRBV18|TRBJ2-1
TGTGCCAGCTCAGTAGGTCCCCGCGGGGGCAGAAATGAGCAGTTCTTC
CASSVGPRGGRNEQFF
>-|-|TRBV9|TRBJ1-2
TGTGCCAGCAGCGCTGGGGCCGCAAGTTTCTATGGCTACACCTTC
CASSAGAASFYGYTF
>-|once|TRBV7-8|TRBJ2-7
TGTGCCAGCAGCTTAGGAGGGGGGCCCTTCTACGAGCAGTACTTC
CASSLGGGPFYEQYF
>-|-|TRBV6-6|TRBJ1-5
TGTGCCAGCAACCGGGGGAGGGAGCCCCAGCATTTT
CASNRGREPQHF
>TRBD1|-|TRBV4-3|TRBJ1-1
TGCGCCAGCAGCCAACAGGGGGCAGGTTACACTGAAGCTTTCTTT
CASSQQGAGYTEAFF
>TRBD1|-|TRBV2|TRBJ1-5
TGTGCCAGCAGTGTAGGGACAGGGGGTAATCAGCCCCAGCATTTT
CASSVGTGGNQPQHF
>-|-|TRBV15|TRBJ2-7
TGTGCCACCAGCATGGGCAGGGCAGACGAGCAGTACTTC
CATSMGRADEQYF
>TRBD1|once|TRBV9|TRBJ1-1
TGTGCCAGCAGCCCCCGGGACAGGGGGCTAAGGAACACTGAAGCTTTCTTT
CASSPRDRGLRNTEAFF
>-|-|TRBV4-2|TRBJ2-7
TGTGCCAGCAGCCAAGATTTATCGATCTACGAGCAGTACTTC
CASSQDLSIYEQYF
>-|-|TRBV24-1|TRBJ2-5
TGTGCCACCAGTGATTTTAATGTTCGTCAGGGGGGGACCCAGTACTTC
CATSDFNVRQGGTQYF
>-|-|TRBV21-1|TRBJ2-7
TGTGCTAGCAGCGACGACAGCCCCTACTACGAGCAGTACTTC
CASSDDSPYYEQYF
>-|-|TRBV2|TRBJ1-5
TGTGCCAGCTCTGGACAGTCATATAGCAATCAGCCCCAGCATTTT
CASSGQSYSNQPQHF
>-|-|TRBV10-3|TRBJ2-5
TGTGCCATCAGTGACGTGAGCGAGGAAGAGACCCAGTACTTC
CAISDVSEEETQYF
>-|-|TRBV7-9|TRBJ1-4
TGTGCCAGCAGCTCCCCCGGCGCCGGGATTAATGAAGAAAAACTGTTTTTT
CASSSPGAGINEEKLFF
>-|few|TRBV4-1|TRBJ2-7
TGCGCCAGCAGCGACGGGTCTCTTTACTCCTACGAGCAGTACTTC
CASSDGSLYSYEQYF
>TRBD1|-|TRBV29-1|TRBJ1-3
TGCAGCGTTGCGGGACAGGGGGCAGGGGGAAACACCATATATTTT
CSVAGQGAGGNTIYF
>-|-|TRBV24-1|TRBJ2-1
TGTGCCACCAGTGGGTTCACCCAGGGGGGGGACTCCTACAATGAGCAGTTCTTC
CATSGFTQGGDSYNEQFF
>-|-|TRBV5-6|TRBJ1-2
TGTGCCAGCAGCTTGGACAGGGCGTTAGCTAACTATGGCTACACCTTC
CASSLDRALANYGYTF
>TRBD1|-|TRBV5-1|TRBJ2-2
TGCGCCAGCAGCTTGCGGGGACAGGGGGCCGAACTCGCCGGGGAGCTGTTTTTT
CASSLRGQGAELAGELFF
>-|-|TRBV7-3|TRBJ1-6
TGTGCCAGCAGCTTACGGGGGTTCGAGAAGTGCCCGTTAAATTCACCCCTCCACTTT
CASSLRGFEKCPLNSPLHF
>-|-|TRBV25-1|TRBJ1-2
TGTGCCAGCAGTCCCGGACTTCATGGCTACACCTTC
CASSPGLHGYTF
>TRBD1|few|TRBV7-9|TRBJ2-7
TGTGCCAGCAGCTTAAGTACAGGGGCCTCCTACGAGCAGTACTTC
CASSLSTGASYEQYF
>TRBD1|-|TRBV27|TRBJ1-1
TGTGCCAGCAGCCTAACAGGGGACTTTCCTGAAGCTTTCTTT
CASSLTGDFPEAFF
>TRBD1|-|TRBV7-9|TRBJ2-3
TGTGCCAGCAGCCCGAGGACAGGGGTCAGCACAGATACGCAGTATTTT
CASSPRTGVSTDTQYF
>-|-|TRBV21-1|TRBJ2-5
TGTGCCAGCAGCAAAGGGGACAGGGGTGAGACCCAGTACTTC
CASSKGDRGETQYF
>-|-|TRBV7-2|TRBJ1-2
TGTGCCAGCAGCTCCGTGGCGGCAGCTAACTATGGCTACACCTTC
CASSSVAAANYGYTF